This entry is about one T cell receptor beta chain. Antigen specificity is unknown. Produced via immunoSEQ multiplex PCR; TCRdb's table is partial and in-frame only. Of about 410,000 clones listed, about 85% are singletons. This sample was included in a study of Ad26.COV2.S vaccination and SARS-CoV-2 variants. About the research overall: A participant enrolled in the COV1001 Ad26.COV2.S trial arm provided the sample. Once, or twice with 56 days between doses, Ad26.COV2.S was given intramuscularly.

Germline values: CDR1 SGHVS, CDR2 FQNEAQ. V shed 5 bases and J shed 7 bases, with 20 bases lying between them. There are 15 residues in the CDR3. Treatment: around 19 received Ad26.COV2.S at low or high dose, single or two shots; about 5 received placebo; per-sample allocation not given. Day 63 after the first vaccine or placebo injection was the time point for sampling. General study results and limits: Similar non-spike TCR breadth was observed in recipients of vaccine and of placebo.

This TCR came from a person aged 18-60 years who received the Ad26.COV2.S COVID-19 vaccine or a placebo. Here the sequenced sample was peripheral blood, taken in a trial of Ad26.COV2.S vaccine versus placebo. V and J are TRBV7-8 and TRBJ1-2, with D possibly matching TRBD1 (5 bases). CDR3 coding DNA: TGTGCCAGCAGCCCCGGGGCGAACAGCGCTTTTGGCTACACCTTC. Translating gives CASSPGANSAFGYTF.